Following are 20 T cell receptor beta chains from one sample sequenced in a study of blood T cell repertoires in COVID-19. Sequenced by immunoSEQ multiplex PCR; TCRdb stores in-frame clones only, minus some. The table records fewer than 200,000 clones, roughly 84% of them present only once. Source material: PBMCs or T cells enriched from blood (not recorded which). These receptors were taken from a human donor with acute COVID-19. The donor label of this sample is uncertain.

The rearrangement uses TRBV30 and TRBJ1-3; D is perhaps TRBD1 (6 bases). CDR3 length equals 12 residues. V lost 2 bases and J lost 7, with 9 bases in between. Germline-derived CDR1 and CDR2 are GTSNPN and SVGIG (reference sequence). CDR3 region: CAWSHQGNTIYF. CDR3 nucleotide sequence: TGTGCCTGGAGTCACCAGGGGAACACCATATATTTT.

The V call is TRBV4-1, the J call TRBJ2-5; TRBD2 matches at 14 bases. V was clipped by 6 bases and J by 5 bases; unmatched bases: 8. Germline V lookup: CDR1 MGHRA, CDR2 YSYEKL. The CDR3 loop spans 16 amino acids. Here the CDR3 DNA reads TGCGCCAGCAGTCCGACTAGCGGGGGGGCAGAGGAGACCCAGTACTTC. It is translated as CASSPTSGGAEETQYF.

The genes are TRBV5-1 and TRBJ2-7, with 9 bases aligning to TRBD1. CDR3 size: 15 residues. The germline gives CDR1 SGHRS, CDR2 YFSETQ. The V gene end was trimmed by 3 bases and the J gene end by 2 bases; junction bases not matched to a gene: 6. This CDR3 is CASSSTGTGTYEQYF. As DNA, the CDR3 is TGCGCCAGCAGCTCGACCGGGACAGGGACCTACGAGCAGTACTTC.

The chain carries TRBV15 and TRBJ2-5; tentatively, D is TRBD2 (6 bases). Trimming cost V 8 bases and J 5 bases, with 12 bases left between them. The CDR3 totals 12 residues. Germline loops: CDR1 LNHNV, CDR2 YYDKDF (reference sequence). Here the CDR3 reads CATGGVKETQYF. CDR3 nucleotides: TGTGCCACCGGCGGGGTTAAGGAGACCCAGTACTTC. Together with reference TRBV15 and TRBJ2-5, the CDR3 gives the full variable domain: DAMVIQNPRYQVTQFGKPVTLSCSQTLNHNVMYWYQQKSSQAPKLLFHYYDKDFNNEADTPDNFQSRRPNTSFCFLDIRSPGLGDTAMYLCATGGVKETQYFGPGTRLLVL.

The DNA of the CDR3 is TGTGCCAGCAGCCTACAGAGAACTGGAAACACCATATATTTT. It is translated as CASSLQRTGNTIYF. V and J are TRBV7-9 and TRBJ1-3; D not certain. CDR1 and CDR2 (germline): SEHNR, FQNEAQ (reference sequence). V was clipped by 5 bases and J by 2 bases, with 10 bases between them. This CDR3 spans 14 amino acids.

CDR3 DNA: TGCGCCAGCAGCTGGGCCCCCGGCACCTTTAATGAAAAACTGTTTTTT. Translating it yields CASSWAPGTFNEKLFF. V usage is TRBV5-1 and J usage is TRBJ1-4; D is ambiguous. Trimming left V 3 bases short and J 4 bases short, with 16 bases between. CDR1 and CDR2 (germline): SGHRS, YFSETQ. There are 16 residues in the CDR3. The entire variable domain, with the rest obtained from reference TRBV5-1 and TRBJ1-4, is as follows: KAGVTQTPRYLIKTRGQQVTLSCSPISGHRSVSWYQQTPGQGLQFLFEYFSETQRNKGNFPGRFSGRQFSNSRSEMNVSTLELGDSALYLCASSWAPGTFNEKLFFGSGTQLSVL.

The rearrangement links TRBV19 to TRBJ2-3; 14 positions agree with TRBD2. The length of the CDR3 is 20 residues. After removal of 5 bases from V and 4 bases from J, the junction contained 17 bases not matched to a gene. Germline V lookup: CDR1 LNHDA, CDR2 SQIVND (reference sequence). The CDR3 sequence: CASSDSRLAGGRTSPDTQYF. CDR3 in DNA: TGTGCCAGTAGTGACTCACGACTAGCGGGGGGGCGAACGTCCCCAGATACGCAGTATTTT.

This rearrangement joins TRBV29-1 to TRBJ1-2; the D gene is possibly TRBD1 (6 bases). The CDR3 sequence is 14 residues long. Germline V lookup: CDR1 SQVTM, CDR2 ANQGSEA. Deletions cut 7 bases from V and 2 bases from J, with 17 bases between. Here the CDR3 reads CSATLGHRNYGYTF. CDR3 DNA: TGCAGCGCGACCTTGGGACACCGAAACTATGGCTACACCTTC.

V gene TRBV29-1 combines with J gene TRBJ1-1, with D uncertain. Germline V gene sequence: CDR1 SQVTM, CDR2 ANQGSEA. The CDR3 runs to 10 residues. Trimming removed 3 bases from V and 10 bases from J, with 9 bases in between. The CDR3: CSVDPAVAFF. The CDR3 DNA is TGCAGCGTTGACCCCGCGGTAGCTTTCTTT.

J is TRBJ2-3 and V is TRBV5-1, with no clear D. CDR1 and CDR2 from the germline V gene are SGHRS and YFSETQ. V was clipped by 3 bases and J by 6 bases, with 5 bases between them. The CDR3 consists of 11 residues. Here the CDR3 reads CASSSQDTQYF. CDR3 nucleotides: TGCGCCAGCAGCTCGCAGGATACGCAGTATTTT.

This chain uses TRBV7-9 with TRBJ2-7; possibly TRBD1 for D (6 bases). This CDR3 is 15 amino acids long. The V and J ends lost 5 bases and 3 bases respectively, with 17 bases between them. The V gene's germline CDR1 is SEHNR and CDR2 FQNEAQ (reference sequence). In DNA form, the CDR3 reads TGTGCCAGCAGCCCGACACGGGACATGAACTACGAGCAGTACTTC. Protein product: CASSPTRDMNYEQYF.

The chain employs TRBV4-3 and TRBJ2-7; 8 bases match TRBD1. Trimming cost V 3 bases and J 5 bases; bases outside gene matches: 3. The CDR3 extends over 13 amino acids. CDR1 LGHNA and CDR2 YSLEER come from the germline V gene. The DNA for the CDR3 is TGCGCCAGCAGCCACAGACAGGGGCACGAGCAGTACTTC. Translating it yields CASSHRQGHEQYF.

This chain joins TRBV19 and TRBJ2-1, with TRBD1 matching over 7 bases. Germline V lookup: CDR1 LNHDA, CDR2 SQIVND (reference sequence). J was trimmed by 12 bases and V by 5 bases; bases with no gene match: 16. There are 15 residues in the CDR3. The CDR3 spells CASSPQRTGNGWQFF. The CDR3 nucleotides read TGTGCCAGTAGTCCACAAAGGACAGGCAACGGATGGCAGTTCTTC.

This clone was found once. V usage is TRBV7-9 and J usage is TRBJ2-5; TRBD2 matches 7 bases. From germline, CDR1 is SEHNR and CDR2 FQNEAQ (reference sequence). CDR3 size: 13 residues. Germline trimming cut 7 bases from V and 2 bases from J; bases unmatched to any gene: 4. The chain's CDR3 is CASTRRGQETQYF. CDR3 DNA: TGTGCCAGCACCAGGCGGGGGCAAGAGACCCAGTACTTC.

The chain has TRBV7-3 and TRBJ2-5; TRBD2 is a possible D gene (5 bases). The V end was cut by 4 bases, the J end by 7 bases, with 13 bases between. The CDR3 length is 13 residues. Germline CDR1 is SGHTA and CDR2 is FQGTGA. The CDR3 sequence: CASSYSDSGTQYF. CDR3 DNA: TGTGCCAGCAGCTACTCGGACTCCGGGACCCAGTACTTC.

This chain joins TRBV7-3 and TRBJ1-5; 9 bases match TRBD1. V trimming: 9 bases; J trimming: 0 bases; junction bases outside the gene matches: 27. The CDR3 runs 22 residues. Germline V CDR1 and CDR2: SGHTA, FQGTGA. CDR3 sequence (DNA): TGTGCCAGACCACGGTTCTCGTTACCCCGGGACAGGGTAATCTTTAGCAATCAGCCCCAGCATTTT. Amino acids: CARPRFSLPRDRVIFSNQPQHF.

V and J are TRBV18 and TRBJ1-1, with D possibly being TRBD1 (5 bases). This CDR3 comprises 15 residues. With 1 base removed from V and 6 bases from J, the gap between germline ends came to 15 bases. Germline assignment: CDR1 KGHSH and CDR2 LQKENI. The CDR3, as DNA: TGTGCCAGCTCACCACTCGACAGTTTGTCTTCTGAAGCTTTCTTT. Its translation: CASSPLDSLSSEAFF. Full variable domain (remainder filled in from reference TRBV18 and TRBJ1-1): NAGVMQNPRHLVRRRGQEARLRCSPMKGHSHVYWYRQLPEEGLKFMVYLQKENIIDESGMPKERFSAEFPKEGPSILRIQQVVRGDSAAYFCASSPLDSLSSEAFFGQGTRLTVV.

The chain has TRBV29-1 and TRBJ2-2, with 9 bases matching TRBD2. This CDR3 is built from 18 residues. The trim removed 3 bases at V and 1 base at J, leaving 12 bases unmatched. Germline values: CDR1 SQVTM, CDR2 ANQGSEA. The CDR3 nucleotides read TGCAGCGTTGAGTATTTTGGTAGCGGGGGAGAGAACACCGGGGAGCTGTTTTTT. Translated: CSVEYFGSGGENTGELFF.

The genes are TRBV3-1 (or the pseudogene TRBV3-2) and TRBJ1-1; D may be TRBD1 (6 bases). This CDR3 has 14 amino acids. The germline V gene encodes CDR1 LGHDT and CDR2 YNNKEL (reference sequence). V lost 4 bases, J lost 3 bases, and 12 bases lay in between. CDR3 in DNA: TGTGCCAGCAGCCTAAGACAGGTGGACACTGAAGCTTTCTTT. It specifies CASSLRQVDTEAFF.

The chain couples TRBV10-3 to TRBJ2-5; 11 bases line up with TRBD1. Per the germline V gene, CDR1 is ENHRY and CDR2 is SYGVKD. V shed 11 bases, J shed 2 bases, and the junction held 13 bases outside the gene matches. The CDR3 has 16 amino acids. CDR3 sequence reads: CASGQGAMNQQETQYF. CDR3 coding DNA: TGTGCCTCAGGACAGGGGGCCATGAACCAACAAGAGACCCAGTACTTC.